What follows are 27 T cell receptor beta chains derived from one specimen sequenced in a study of PD-L1 blockade in urothelial cancer. Time point described: pretreatment peripheral blood. Sequenced by immunoSEQ multiplex PCR; TCRdb stores in-frame clones only, minus some. The table lists around 130,000 clones, about 88% of them singletons, with 3.2% in the top ten. The sequencing here drew on PBMCs, taken around atezolizumab (anti-PD-L1) treatment. These receptors all stem from a man aged 50 to 59 with urothelial cancer.

This chain uses TRBV19 with TRBJ1-1; weak D call: TRBD1 (5 bases). Germline assignment: CDR1 LNHDA and CDR2 SQIVND (reference sequence). Trimming shortened V by 4 bases and J by 3 bases, and 9 bases separated the two germline ends. This CDR3 has 13 amino acids. CDR3 sequence (DNA): TGTGCCAGTAGTAATCAGGGATACACTGAAGCTTTCTTT. Translating it yields CASSNQGYTEAFF.

This rearrangement joins TRBV7-9 to TRBJ2-3; D call uncertain. The germline V gene has CDR1 SEHNR and CDR2 FQNEAQ (reference sequence). V was cut by 0 bases and J by 2 bases, with 6 bases left in between. CDR3 length: 14 residues. The CDR3 loop is CASSLAGATDTQYF. In nucleotides, the CDR3 is TGTGCCAGCAGCTTAGCCGGAGCCACAGATACGCAGTATTTT.

The rearrangement links TRBV11-1 to TRBJ1-2, with 7 bases aligning to TRBD1. Germline CDR1 is SGHAT and CDR2 is FQDESV (reference sequence). The ends lost 2 bases at V and 8 bases at J; junction bases unmatched: 17. This CDR3 is 17 amino acids long. CDR3: CASSLSGQSFLGGGYTF. The CDR3 DNA follows: TGTGCCAGCAGCTTATCGGGACAGTCTTTTCTCGGCGGCGGCTACACCTTC.

The V and J genes are TRBV5-1 and TRBJ2-3; 10 nucleotides line up with TRBD2. V shed 3 bases and J 2 bases; nucleotides not matched to a gene: 6. Germline loops: CDR1 SGHRS, CDR2 YFSETQ. CDR3 length equals 16 residues. DNA of the CDR3: TGCGCCAGCAGCTCGGAACTAGCGGGACTCACAGATACGCAGTATTTT. It encodes CASSSELAGLTDTQYF.

This rearrangement joins TRBV7-9 to TRBJ2-7, with D possibly matching TRBD1 (5 bases). In germline, CDR1 is SEHNR, CDR2 FQNEAQ (reference sequence). This CDR3 has 14 residues. Trimming pared 1 base from V and 7 bases from J, leaving 14 bases between. The DNA for the CDR3 is TGTGCCAGCAGCTTAGAGGGCAGGGTGGGTGAGCAGTACTTC. As protein: CASSLEGRVGEQYF.

CDR3 in DNA: TGTGCCAGCTCACAATCCGGGACTAGCGGGAGCGACGAGCAGTACTTC. Its translation: CASSQSGTSGSDEQYF. The V call is TRBV18, the J call TRBJ2-7; 14 positions agree with TRBD2. The V gene's germline CDR1 is KGHSH and CDR2 LQKENI. The CDR3 length is 16 residues. The V gene end was trimmed by 4 bases and the J gene end by 5 bases; junction bases not matched to a gene: 7.

The V gene is TRBV4-2, the J gene TRBJ2-7, with TRBD2 identical over 12 bases. This CDR3 contains 15 residues. Germline trimming cut 1 base from V and 3 bases from J; bases unmatched to any gene: 1. Germline CDR1 reads LGHNA; CDR2 reads YNFKEQ. The CDR3 bases are TGTGCCAGCAGCCAAGGGACTAGCGGGATCTACGAGCAGTACTTC. Translating gives CASSQGTSGIYEQYF.

V usage is TRBV7-9 and J usage is TRBJ2-3; a weak D match, TRBD1 (5 bases). CDR3 size: 14 residues. V shed 2 bases and J shed 4 bases, with 10 bases lying between them. CDR1 and CDR2 (germline): SEHNR, FQNEAQ (reference sequence). CDR3 region: CASSLNRRSDTQYF. CDR3 in DNA: TGTGCCAGCAGCTTAAACAGGCGCTCAGATACGCAGTATTTT.

The chain combines TRBV6-6 with TRBJ2-7; D possibly corresponds to TRBD2 (6 bases). Trimming took off 6 bases at V and 5 bases at J, with 17 bases between the two ends. Germline CDR1 MNHNY, CDR2 SVGAGI (reference sequence). The CDR3 totals 14 residues. Here the CDR3 DNA reads TGTGCCAGCAGCGGTGGGACTTATACCGACGAGCAGTACTTC. This encodes CASSGGTYTDEQYF.

The genes are TRBV19 and TRBJ2-7; a weak D match, TRBD2 (7 bases). Germline V gene sequence: CDR1 LNHDA, CDR2 SQIVND (reference sequence). V dropped 1 base and J dropped 1 base, with 17 bases sitting between them. The CDR3 is 17 residues long. The CDR3 sequence: CASSIVKGGGESYEQYF. CDR3 in DNA: TGTGCCAGTAGTATAGTGAAGGGAGGGGGTGAATCCTACGAGCAGTACTTC.

This chain connects TRBV27 to TRBJ2-2, with D possibly being TRBD1 (6 bases). V lost 3 bases and J lost 6, with 14 bases in between. Germline-derived CDR1 and CDR2 are MNHEY and SMNVEV (reference sequence). The CDR3 has 15 residues. The CDR3: CASSFWPQGSGELFF. CDR3 nucleotide sequence: TGTGCCAGCAGTTTCTGGCCCCAGGGGTCCGGGGAGCTGTTTTTT.

The chain recombines TRBV4-1 with TRBJ2-1; 11 nucleotides line up with TRBD2. This CDR3 contains 15 residues. The germline gives CDR1 MGHRA, CDR2 YSYEKL. Losses at the gene ends were 1 base for V and 7 bases for J; bases not matched to a gene: 3. CDR3 in amino acids: CASSQGASGRNEQFF. As DNA, the CDR3 is TGCGCCAGCAGCCAAGGAGCTAGCGGGAGGAATGAGCAGTTCTTC.

The chain joins TRBV7-8 to TRBJ2-7; TRBD1 matches at 8 bases. Germline V gene lookup returns CDR1 SGHVS and CDR2 FQNEAQ. The CDR3 is 15 residues long. V lost 0 bases and J lost 2; bases outside the gene matches: 3. The CDR3 DNA sequence: TGTGCCAGCAGCTTAGCGACGGACAGGGCCTACGAGCAGTACTTC. Amino acid sequence: CASSLATDRAYEQYF. Full variable domain (outside the CDR3, taken from reference TRBV7-8 and TRBJ2-7): GAGVSQSPRYKVAKRGQDVALRCDPISGHVSLFWYQQALGQGPEFLTYFQNEAQLDKSGLPSDRFFAERPEGSVSTLKIQRTQQEDSAVYLCASSLATDRAYEQYFGPGTRLTVT.

This clone has a handful of counts. The chain combines TRBV11-2 with TRBJ2-7, with D possibly TRBD2 on 5 matching bases. V was trimmed by 5 bases and J by 3 bases, leaving 17 bases between them. The CDR3 consists of 15 residues. Germline V gives CDR1 SGHAT, CDR2 FQNNGV. CDR3 sequence: CASSTQAGRYYEQYF. Here the CDR3 DNA reads TGTGCCAGCAGCACTCAGGCGGGCAGATACTACGAGCAGTACTTC.

The rearrangement links TRBV18 to TRBJ1-2, with D unclear. This CDR3 is built from 12 residues. Germline V gene lookup returns CDR1 KGHSH and CDR2 LQKENI. Between the trimmed V and J ends, which lost 6 bases and 7 bases, there was a span of 12 bases. Here the CDR3 DNA reads TGTGCCAGCTCCCCCCAGGACTTTGGCTACACCTTC. The encoded protein is CASSPQDFGYTF.

The genes are TRBV30 and TRBJ1-5; D is ambiguous. CDR1 is GTSNPN and CDR2 is SVGIG in the germline V gene (reference sequence). The V end was cut by 2 bases, the J end by 9 bases, with 14 bases between. The CDR3 sequence is 13 residues long. CDR3: CAWSSSVFGPQHF. DNA for the CDR3: TGTGCCTGGAGTTCTTCGGTGTTTGGGCCCCAGCATTTT.

In this sample, this clone turned up many times. The chain couples TRBV30 to TRBJ1-4; possibly TRBD1 for D (5 bases). V was trimmed by 2 bases and J by 3 bases, leaving 16 bases between them. The CDR3 runs 16 residues. Germline V gene data show CDR1 as GTSNPN and CDR2 as SVGIG (reference sequence). The CDR3 loop is CAWSPGQLLPNEKLFF. In DNA, the CDR3 is TGTGCCTGGAGTCCCGGACAACTACTCCCTAATGAAAAACTGTTTTTT.

This chain joins TRBV28 and TRBJ1-5; 11 bases fit TRBD1. Germline V gene lookup returns CDR1 MDHEN and CDR2 SYDVKM. This CDR3 contains 14 residues. The junction had 6 bases not matched to a gene; V was cut back by 7 bases and J by 7 bases. The CDR3 is CASTGQGARQPQHF. CDR3 DNA: TGTGCCAGCACCGGACAGGGGGCGCGGCAGCCCCAGCATTTT.

This clone has only one observation. The chain combines TRBV19 with TRBJ2-1; a possible D gene is TRBD1 (6 bases). The V gene lost 5 bases and the J gene lost 8 bases, with 22 bases spanning the gap. The CDR3 extends over 16 amino acids. CDR1 is LNHDA and CDR2 is SQIVND in the germline V gene (reference sequence). As DNA, the CDR3 is TGTGCCAGTAGTTCCTCGTTCCGATTCGACAGGCATGAGCAGTTCTTC. The encoded protein is CASSSSFRFDRHEQFF.

This sequence joins TRBV7-2 and TRBJ1-5, with a weak D call TRBD1 (6 bases). Germline lookup yields CDR1 SGHTA and CDR2 FQGNSA. CDR3 length: 14 residues. Trimming stripped 5 bases from V and 2 bases from J, with 10 bases between. The CDR3 DNA is TGTGCCAGCAGCCCGTCAGGGGGCAATCAGCCCCAGCATTTT. It translates to CASSPSGGNQPQHF. Supplemented by reference TRBV7-2 and TRBJ1-5, the full variable domain reads GAGVSQSPSNKVTEKGKDVELRCDPISGHTALYWYRQSLGQGLEFLIYFQGNSAPDKSGLPSDRFSAERTGGSVSTLTIQRTQQEDSAVYLCASSPSGGNQPQHFGDGTRLSIL.

V and J are TRBV5-4 and TRBJ1-2, with TRBD1 matching 10 bases. The germline CDR1 and CDR2 sequences are SGHNT and YYREEE (reference sequence). The CDR3 is 16 residues long. After removal of 4 bases from V and 4 bases from J, the junction contained 10 bases not matched to a gene. The CDR3 protein is CASSPGGDRGGYGYTF. CDR3 nucleotides: TGTGCCAGCAGCCCGGGCGGGGACAGGGGTGGCTATGGCTACACCTTC.

The chain has TRBV18 and TRBJ2-2; possibly TRBD2 for D (6 bases). The V gene lost 3 bases and the J gene lost 2 bases, with 10 bases spanning the gap. The CDR3 extends over 15 amino acids. Germline V gene data show CDR1 as KGHSH and CDR2 as LQKENI. The CDR3 nucleotides are TGTGCCAGCTCACCTAGCGGCCTAAACACCGGGGAGCTGTTTTTT. Its translation: CASSPSGLNTGELFF.

The CDR3 here is CASSLTVRGTEAFF. The CDR3 DNA reads as TGTGCCAGCAGCTTGACAGTGAGGGGGACTGAAGCTTTCTTT. This chain joins TRBV5-5 and TRBJ1-1; maybe TRBD1 (6 bases). The CDR3 sequence is 14 residues long. From germline, CDR1 is SGHKS and CDR2 YYEKEE (reference sequence). The V end was cut by 1 base, the J end by 5 bases, with 12 bases between.

This chain connects TRBV6-6 to TRBJ1-1; D possibly corresponds to TRBD1 (5 bases). The CDR3 has 14 amino acids. From germline, CDR1 is MNHNY and CDR2 SVGAGI (reference sequence). V shed 5 bases and J shed 3 bases, with 13 bases lying between them. CDR3 DNA sequence: TGTGCCAGCAGTCCCCAGGGATCCGACACTGAAGCTTTCTTT. Protein product: CASSPQGSDTEAFF.

This chain connects TRBV10-3 to TRBJ1-5; TRBD1 matches at 7 bases. CDR1 is ENHRY and CDR2 is SYGVKD in the germline V gene. This CDR3 region has 14 residues. With 3 bases clipped from V and 6 bases from J, the junction kept 5 bases outside the gene matches. This chain's CDR3 is CAISDLGDSQPQHF. The CDR3 coding sequence is TGTGCCATCAGTGACCTTGGGGACAGTCAGCCCCAGCATTTT.

This chain links TRBV18 with TRBJ2-1; 10 nucleotides match TRBD2. The junction had 7 bases not matched to a gene; V was cut back by 3 bases and J by 8 bases. The CDR3 contains 15 residues. Germline loops: CDR1 KGHSH, CDR2 LQKENI. The CDR3 bases are TGTGCCAGCTCACCGCAAGCGGGAGGGTCCGATGAGCAGTTCTTC. Translation: CASSPQAGGSDEQFF.

The chain recombines TRBV18 with TRBJ1-4, with D unclear. Germline CDR1 and CDR2: KGHSH and LQKENI. Trimming took 2 bases from V and 5 from J, leaving 9 bases between them. The CDR3 has 14 residues. The CDR3 DNA is TGTGCCAGCTCACCATTACATCCCAATGAAAAACTGTTTTTT. Translation gives CASSPLHPNEKLFF.